The 2 T cell receptor beta chains presented below share a single source sample, sequenced in a study of regulatory and conventional T cells in RAG deficiency. Clones were sequenced by immunoSEQ multiplex PCR, and TCRdb holds only the in-frame ones, with some missing. Of around 31,000 clones listed, 80% to 90% are singletons. The same specimen was also included in a second study, on regulatory T cells. That study reports: Amplification used 52 TRBV primers and 13 TRBJ primers.

Sequencing used CD8+ T cells sorted from blood. The origin of the receptors is a human donor in good health.

The V call is TRBV5-1, the J call TRBJ2-3, with D uncertain. The V end was cut by 3 bases, the J end by 0 bases, with 14 bases between. This CDR3 contains 16 residues. Per germline, CDR1 SGHRS and CDR2 YFSETQ. CDR3 sequence reads: CASSYPIEASTDTQYF. CDR3 nucleotides: TGCGCCAGCAGCTATCCTATTGAGGCTAGCACAGATACGCAGTATTTT.

The chain recombines TRBV7-6 with TRBJ2-1; 9 nucleotides agree with TRBD1. The CDR3 covers 17 residues. V lost 1 base and J lost 4; bases outside the gene matches: 8. The germline V gene encodes CDR1 SGHVS and CDR2 FNYEAQ. CDR3 in DNA: TGTGCCAGCAGCTTAGATTTCCGGGACAGGGAGTACAATGAGCAGTTCTTC. Translation: CASSLDFRDREYNEQFF. Based on the CDR3 plus reference TRBV7-6 and TRBJ2-1, the full variable domain is GAGVSQSPRYKVTKRGQDVALRCDPISGHVSLYWYRQALGQGPEFLTYFNYEAQQDKSGLPNDRFSAERPEGSISTLTIQRTEQRDSAMYRCASSLDFRDREYNEQFFGPGTRLTVL.